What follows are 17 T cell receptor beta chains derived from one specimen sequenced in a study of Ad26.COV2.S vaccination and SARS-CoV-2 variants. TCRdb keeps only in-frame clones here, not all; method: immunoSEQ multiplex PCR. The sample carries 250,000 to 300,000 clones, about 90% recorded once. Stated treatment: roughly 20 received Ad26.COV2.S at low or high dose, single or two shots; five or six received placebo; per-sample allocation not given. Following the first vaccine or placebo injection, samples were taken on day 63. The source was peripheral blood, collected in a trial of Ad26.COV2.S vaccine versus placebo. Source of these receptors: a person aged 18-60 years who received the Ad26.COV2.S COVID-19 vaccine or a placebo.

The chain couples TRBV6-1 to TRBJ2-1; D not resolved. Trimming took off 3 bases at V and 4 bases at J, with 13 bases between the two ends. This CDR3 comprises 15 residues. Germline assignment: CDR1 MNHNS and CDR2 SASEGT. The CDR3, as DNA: TGTGCCAGCAGTGAGAGAAGGCAGGCGTACAATGAGCAGTTCTTC. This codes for CASSERRQAYNEQFF.

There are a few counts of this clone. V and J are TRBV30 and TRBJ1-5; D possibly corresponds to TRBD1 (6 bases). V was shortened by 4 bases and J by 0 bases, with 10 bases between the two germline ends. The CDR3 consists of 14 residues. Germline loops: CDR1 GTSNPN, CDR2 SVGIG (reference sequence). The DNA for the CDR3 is TGTGCCTGGACAGGGGCGGATAGCAATCAGCCCCAGCATTTT. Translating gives CAWTGADSNQPQHF.

CDR3 region: CASSEGMYGYTF. The CDR3 DNA sequence: TGTGCCAGCAGTGAAGGCATGTATGGCTACACCTTC. The chain is built from TRBV2 and TRBJ1-2, with D unresolved. Trimming pared 1 base from V and 5 bases from J, leaving 5 bases between. The length of the CDR3 is 12 residues. In germline, CDR1 is SNHLY, CDR2 FYNNEI.

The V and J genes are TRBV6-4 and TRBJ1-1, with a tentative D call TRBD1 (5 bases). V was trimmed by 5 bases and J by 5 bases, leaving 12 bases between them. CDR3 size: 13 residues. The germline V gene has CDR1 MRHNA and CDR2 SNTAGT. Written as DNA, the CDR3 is TGTGCCAGCAGTTCAGGGATGCGAACTGAAGCTTTCTTT. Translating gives CASSSGMRTEAFF.

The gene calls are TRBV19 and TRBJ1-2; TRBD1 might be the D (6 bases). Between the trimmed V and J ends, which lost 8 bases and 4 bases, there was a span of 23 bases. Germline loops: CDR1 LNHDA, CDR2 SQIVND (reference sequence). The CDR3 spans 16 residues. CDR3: CASHRERGRGSYGYTF. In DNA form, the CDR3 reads TGTGCCAGTCACCGAGAAAGAGGCAGGGGATCCTATGGCTACACCTTC.

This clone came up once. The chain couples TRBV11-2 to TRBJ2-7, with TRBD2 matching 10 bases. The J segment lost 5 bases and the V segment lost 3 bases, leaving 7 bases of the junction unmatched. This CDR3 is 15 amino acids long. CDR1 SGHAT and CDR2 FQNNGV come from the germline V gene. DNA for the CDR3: TGTGCCAGCAGCTTGGACCTAGCGGGAGCAGACGAGCAGTACTTC. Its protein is CASSLDLAGADEQYF.

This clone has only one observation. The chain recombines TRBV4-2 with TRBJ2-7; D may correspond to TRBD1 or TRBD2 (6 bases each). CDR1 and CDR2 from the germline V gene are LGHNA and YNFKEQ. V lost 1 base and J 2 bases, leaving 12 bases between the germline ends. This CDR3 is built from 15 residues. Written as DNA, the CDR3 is TGTGCCAGCAGCCAAGCGGTAGGGGGGACCTACGAGCAGTACTTC. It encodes CASSQAVGGTYEQYF.

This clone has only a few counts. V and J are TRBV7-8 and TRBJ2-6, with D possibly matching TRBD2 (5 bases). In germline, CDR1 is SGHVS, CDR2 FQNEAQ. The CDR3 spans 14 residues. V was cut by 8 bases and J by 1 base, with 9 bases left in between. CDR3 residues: CASGGASGANVLTF. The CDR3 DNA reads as TGTGCCAGCGGAGGAGCATCTGGGGCCAACGTCCTGACTTTC.

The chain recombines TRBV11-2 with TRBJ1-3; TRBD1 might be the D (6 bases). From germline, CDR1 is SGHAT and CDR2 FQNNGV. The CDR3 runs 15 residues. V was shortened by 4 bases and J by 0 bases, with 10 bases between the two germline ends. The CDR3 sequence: CASSSLQGSGNTIYF. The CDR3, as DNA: TGTGCCAGCAGCTCGCTACAGGGCTCTGGAAACACCATATATTTT.

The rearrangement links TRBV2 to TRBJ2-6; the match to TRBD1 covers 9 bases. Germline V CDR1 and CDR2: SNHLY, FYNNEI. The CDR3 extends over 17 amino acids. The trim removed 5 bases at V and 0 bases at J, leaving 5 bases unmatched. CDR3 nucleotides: TGTGCCAGCAGTCGTGGGACAGGGCCCTCTGGGGCCAACGTCCTGACTTTC. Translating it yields CASSRGTGPSGANVLTF.

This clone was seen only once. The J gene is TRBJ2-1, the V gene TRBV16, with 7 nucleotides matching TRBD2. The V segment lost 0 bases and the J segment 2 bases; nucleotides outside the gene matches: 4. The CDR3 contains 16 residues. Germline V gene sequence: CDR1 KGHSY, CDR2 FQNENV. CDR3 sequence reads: CASSQSGGGPYNEQFF. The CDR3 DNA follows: TGTGCCAGCAGCCAATCGGGGGGGGGACCCTACAATGAGCAGTTCTTC.

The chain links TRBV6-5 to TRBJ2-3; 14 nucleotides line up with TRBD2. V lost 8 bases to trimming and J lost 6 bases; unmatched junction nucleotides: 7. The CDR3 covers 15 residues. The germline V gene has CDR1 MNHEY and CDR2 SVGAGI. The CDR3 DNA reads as TGTGCCAGCCAAGGGACTAGCGGGAGACATGATACGCAGTATTTT. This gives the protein CASQGTSGRHDTQYF.

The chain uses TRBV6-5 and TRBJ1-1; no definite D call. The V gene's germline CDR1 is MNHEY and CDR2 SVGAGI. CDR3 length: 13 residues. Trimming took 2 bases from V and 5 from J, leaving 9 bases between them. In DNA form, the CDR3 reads TGTGCCAGCAGTTACGGGTTCGGGACTGAAGCTTTCTTT. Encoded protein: CASSYGFGTEAFF.

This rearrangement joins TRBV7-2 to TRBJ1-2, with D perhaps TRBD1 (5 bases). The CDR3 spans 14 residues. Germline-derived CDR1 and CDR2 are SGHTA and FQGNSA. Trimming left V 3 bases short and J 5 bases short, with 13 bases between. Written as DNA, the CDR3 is TGTGCCAGCAGCTTTGGGACCGACGGATATGGCTACACCTTC. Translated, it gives CASSFGTDGYGYTF.

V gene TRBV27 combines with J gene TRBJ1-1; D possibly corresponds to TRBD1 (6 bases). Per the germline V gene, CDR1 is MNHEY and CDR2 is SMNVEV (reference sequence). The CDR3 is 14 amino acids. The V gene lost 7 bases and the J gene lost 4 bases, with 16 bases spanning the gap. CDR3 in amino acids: CASNLDRRGTEAFF. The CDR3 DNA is TGTGCCAGCAACCTTGACAGGCGAGGCACTGAAGCTTTCTTT.

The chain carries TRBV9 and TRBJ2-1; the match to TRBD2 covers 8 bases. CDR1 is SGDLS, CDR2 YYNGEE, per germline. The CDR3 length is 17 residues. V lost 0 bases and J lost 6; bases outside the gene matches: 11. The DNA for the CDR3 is TGTGCCAGCAGCGTAGAACCGGGCGGGAGGATCGGCAATGAGCAGTTCTTC. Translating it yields CASSVEPGGRIGNEQFF.

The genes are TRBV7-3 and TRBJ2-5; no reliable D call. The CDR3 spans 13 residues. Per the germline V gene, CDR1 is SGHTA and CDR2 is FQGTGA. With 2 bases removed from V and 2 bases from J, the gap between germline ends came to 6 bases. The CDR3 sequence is CASSLHGQETQYF. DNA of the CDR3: TGTGCCAGCAGCTTACACGGTCAAGAGACCCAGTACTTC.